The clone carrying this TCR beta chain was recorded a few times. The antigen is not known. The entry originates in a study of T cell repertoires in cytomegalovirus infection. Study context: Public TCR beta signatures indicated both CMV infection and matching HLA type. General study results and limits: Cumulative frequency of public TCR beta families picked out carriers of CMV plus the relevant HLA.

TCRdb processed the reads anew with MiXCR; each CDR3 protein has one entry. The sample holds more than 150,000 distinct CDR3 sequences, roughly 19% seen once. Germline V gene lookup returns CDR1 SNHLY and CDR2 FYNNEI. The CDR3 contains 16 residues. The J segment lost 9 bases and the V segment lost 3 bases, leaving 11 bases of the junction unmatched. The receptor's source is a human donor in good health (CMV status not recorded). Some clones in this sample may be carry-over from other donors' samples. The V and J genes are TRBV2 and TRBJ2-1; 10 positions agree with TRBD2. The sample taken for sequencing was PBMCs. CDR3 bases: TGTGCCAGCAGTGATCCTAGCGGGAGCGCGGGCGGTGAGCAGTTCTTC. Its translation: CASSDPSGSAGGEQFF.